Each of the 4 T cell receptor beta chains below was sequenced from the same sample in a study of blood T cells in healthy people across ages. A second PCR, run for 7 to 11 cycles, used a sample-barcoded 5' primer plus a J-beta primer mix. Using its own MiXCR run on the 5' RACE reads, TCRdb lists one record per CDR3 protein. Of some 790,000 distinct CDR3 sequences in the sample, under 30% were seen once. The sequenced sample consisted of blood. All receptors come from a woman of 80 years or more in good health.

The V and J genes are TRBV20-1 and TRBJ1-2; weak D call: TRBD1 (5 bases). Germline V lookup: CDR1 DFQATT, CDR2 SNEGSKA (reference sequence). The V gene lost 1 base and the J gene lost 1 base, with 13 bases spanning the gap. The CDR3 sequence is 15 residues long. The CDR3 here is CSARGRRGLNYGYTF. The CDR3 region has the DNA TGCAGTGCTAGAGGTCGGAGGGGCCTTAACTATGGCTACACCTTC.

This clonotype appeared many times. V gene TRBV7-2 combines with J gene TRBJ2-1; tentatively, D is TRBD2 (6 bases). Trimming took 1 base from V and 3 from J, leaving 10 bases between them. Germline assignment: CDR1 SGHTA and CDR2 FQGNSA. The CDR3 totals 15 residues. In DNA form, the CDR3 reads TGTGCCAGCAGCTTAGGGACTATCTTCTACAATGAGCAGTTCTTC. It encodes CASSLGTIFYNEQFF.

This chain joins TRBV30 and TRBJ1-2, with TRBD1 as a possible D gene (5 bases). V dropped 3 bases and J dropped 8 bases, with 19 bases sitting between them. CDR1 and CDR2 from the germline V gene are GTSNPN and SVGIG (reference sequence). The length of the CDR3 is 14 residues. The CDR3 spells CAWREGGDVGGYTF. The CDR3 bases are TGTGCCTGGAGGGAAGGAGGGGATGTAGGGGGCTACACCTTC.

The rearrangement links TRBV19 to TRBJ1-2; a possible D gene is TRBD1 (6 bases). V gave up 8 bases and J gave up 1 base, with 17 bases separating them. This CDR3 spans 15 amino acids. CDR1 is LNHDA and CDR2 is SQIVND in the germline V gene (reference sequence). The CDR3 reads CASRTTGTLNYGYTF. CDR3 DNA: TGTGCCAGTCGAACTACCGGGACACTTAACTATGGCTACACCTTC.